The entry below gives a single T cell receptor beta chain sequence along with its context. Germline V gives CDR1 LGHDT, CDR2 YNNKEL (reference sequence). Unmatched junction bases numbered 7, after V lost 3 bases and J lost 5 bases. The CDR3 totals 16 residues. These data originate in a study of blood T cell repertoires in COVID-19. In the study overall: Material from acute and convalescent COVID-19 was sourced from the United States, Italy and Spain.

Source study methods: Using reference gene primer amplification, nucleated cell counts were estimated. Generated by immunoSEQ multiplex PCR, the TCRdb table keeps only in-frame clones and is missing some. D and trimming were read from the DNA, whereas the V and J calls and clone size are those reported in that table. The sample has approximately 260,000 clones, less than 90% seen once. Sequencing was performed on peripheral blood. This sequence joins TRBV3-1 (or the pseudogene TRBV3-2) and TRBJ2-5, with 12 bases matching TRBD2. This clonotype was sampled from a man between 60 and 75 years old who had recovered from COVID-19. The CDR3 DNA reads TGTGCCAGCAGCCATGCTCGACTAGCGGGAGCTGAGACCCAGTACTTC. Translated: CASSHARLAGAETQYF.